The entry below describes one T cell receptor beta chain. The data were obtained in a study of control samples from healthy donors and cancer patients. This table comes from immunoSEQ multiplex PCR, and its TCRdb copy is limited to in-frame clones, with some not included. The sample records approximately 150,000 clones, over 90% being singletons. The source of this sequence is a woman aged 25-40 years in good health. The sample comprised blood.

This chain's CDR3 is CASSSSGVWVSGANVLTF. CDR3 nucleotides: TGTGCCAGCAGCTCTTCCGGGGTTTGGGTCTCTGGGGCCAACGTCCTGACTTTC. The chain uses TRBV7-9 and TRBJ2-6; D might be TRBD2 (5 bases). CDR1 and CDR2 (germline): SEHNR, FQNEAQ (reference sequence). This CDR3 comprises 18 residues. V was trimmed by 4 bases and J by 0 bases, leaving 16 bases between them.